The 4 T cell receptor beta chains listed next were all sequenced from one sample in a study of T cell responses to AZD1222 COVID-19 vaccine. The data were produced by immunoSEQ multiplex PCR, yet TCRdb's version contains in-frame clones alone and is incomplete. The table has approximately 140,000 clones, 80% to 90% seen once. Sequenced here: peripheral blood, sampled on day 0 of AZD1222 vaccination. Receptors originate from an adult in good health.

This rearrangement joins TRBV7-7 to TRBJ2-2, with 13 bases that match TRBD2. V gave up 5 bases and J gave up 7 bases; unmatched junction bases: 4. CDR1 is SSHAT, CDR2 FNYEAQ, per germline (reference sequence). The CDR3 loop spans 15 amino acids. This CDR3 is CASSLRTSGGGELFF. The CDR3 DNA reads TGTGCCAGCAGCCTCCGGACTAGCGGGGGCGGGGAGCTGTTTTTT.

The chain uses TRBV5-1 and TRBJ2-5; D possibly corresponds to TRBD1 (5 bases). V lost 1 base and J 1 base, leaving 14 bases between the germline ends. CDR1 and CDR2 from the germline V gene are SGHRS and YFSETQ. The CDR3 totals 16 residues. DNA of the CDR3: TGCGCCAGCAGCTTGTCTCAGGTGGGGCTCCAAGAGACCCAGTACTTC. Its translation is CASSLSQVGLQETQYF.

The chain links TRBV6-2 or TRBV6-3 to TRBJ1-6, with D perhaps TRBD1 (5 bases). Germline V CDR1 and CDR2: MNHEY, SVGEGT. The CDR3 extends over 16 amino acids. The V gene lost 6 bases and the J gene lost 6 bases, with 18 bases spanning the gap. The CDR3 region is CASSDLGEAVNSPLHF. CDR3 in DNA: TGTGCCAGCAGCGACCTAGGGGAGGCGGTTAATTCACCCCTCCACTTT.

CDR3 bases: TGCGCCAGCAGCGCCCAGGTCGGCACAGATACGCAGTATTTT. Translating gives CASSAQVGTDTQYF. This chain joins TRBV5-1 and TRBJ2-3; D gene ambiguous. Germline V gene sequence: CDR1 SGHRS, CDR2 YFSETQ. The CDR3 spans 14 residues. V was clipped by 4 bases and J by 1 base, with 10 bases between them. Combining the CDR3 with reference TRBV5-1 and TRBJ2-3 gives the whole variable domain KAGVTQTPRYLIKTRGQQVTLSCSPISGHRSVSWYQQTPGQGLQFLFEYFSETQRNKGNFPGRFSGRQFSNSRSEMNVSTLELGDSALYLCASSAQVGTDTQYFGPGTRLTVL.